This T cell receptor (beta chain) was profiled in a study of T cell repertoires in cytomegalovirus infection. Whole-study context: From public TCR beta signatures came an indication of both CMV infection and matching HLA type.

This clonotype came up many times. The antigen is undetermined. The CDR3 totals 14 residues. Trimming stripped 5 bases from V and 4 bases from J, with 15 bases between. Germline CDR1 is SGHTA and CDR2 is FQGNSA. Each CDR3 protein gets one entry after TCRdb re-called the reads with MiXCR. The repertoire consists of approximately 590,000 distinct CDR3 sequences, with 35% to 50% occurring once and the leading ten covering about half. The material sequenced was cultured PBMCs, taken from culture after CMV antigen stimulation. The chain employs TRBV7-2 and TRBJ2-7; D is perhaps TRBD2 (5 bases). This clonotype was obtained from a human donor in good health (CMV status not recorded). Some clones in this sample may be carry-over from other donors' samples. Here the CDR3 reads CASSVQAERYEQYF. CDR3 bases: TGTGCCAGCAGCGTTCAAGCGGAACGGTACGAGCAGTACTTC.